This T cell receptor gamma chain was sequenced for a study of gamma delta lymphoproliferative disorders and STAT genes. Study conclusions and caveats: Low-frequency NGS calls may be less specific; leukemic clone sharing needs confirmation. In whole-repertoire clustering, gamma separated patients from controls, unlike delta.

The CDR3 contains 11 residues. Germline CDR1 and CDR2: EGSTGY and YDSYTSSV. As concerns this clone: The antigen is not known. Different DNA sequences within this sample yield the same CDR3.

Sequencing used genomic DNA taken from PBMCs of patients and controls. TCRdb re-processed the multiplex PCR reads via CATT. This sample has some 2,300 gamma-chain clones, with roughly 20% found just once. J gene calling gave no result, while the V gene is TRGV4. Sequenced material: blood. This clonotype was obtained from a human donor with gamma-delta T-cell large granular lymphocyte leukemia. The CDR3 here is CATWDWGKKLF. The CDR3, as DNA: TGTGCCACCTGGGATTGGGGGAAGAAACTATTT.